Below are 14 T cell receptor beta chains sequenced from a single sample in a study of blood T cell repertoires in COVID-19 (TCRdb year 2020). To prepare the library, the immunoSEQ multiplex PCR assay was applied. TCRdb retrieved this table from immuneACCESS and kept in-frame rearrangements only. Not all clones are present; in checked studies, unresolved V genes account for under half, and no reason is known for the remainder. In all, the sample holds around 310,000 clones, and approximately 89% of those were seen once. 9.5% to 15% of the sample is held by the ten biggest clonotypes. Input material: peripheral blood. Receptors originate from a woman aged 60-75 years with acute or convalescent COVID-19.

The gene calls are TRBV18 and TRBJ1-2; D uncertain. The CDR3 has 14 residues. V was clipped by 6 bases and J by 5 bases, with 16 bases between them. The germline V gene has CDR1 KGHSH and CDR2 LQKENI. In DNA form, the CDR3 reads TGTGCCAGCTCCCCGGGAGAGGAGGGATATGGCTACACCTTC. Amino acids: CASSPGEEGYGYTF. Full variable domain (remainder filled in from reference TRBV18 and TRBJ1-2): NAGVMQNPRHLVRRRGQEARLRCSPMKGHSHVYWYRQLPEEGLKFMVYLQKENIIDESGMPKERFSAEFPKEGPSILRIQQVVRGDSAAYFCASSPGEEGYGYTFGSGTRLTVV.

The rearrangement links TRBV9 to TRBJ1-1; 7 nucleotides match TRBD1. This CDR3 has 13 amino acids. Trimming cost V 4 bases and J 4 bases; bases outside gene matches: 4. Germline lookup yields CDR1 SGDLS and CDR2 YYNGEE. This CDR3 reads CASSFRQGTEAFF. The DNA for the CDR3 is TGTGCCAGCAGCTTCCGACAGGGCACTGAAGCTTTCTTT. The full variable domain, completed using reference TRBV9 and TRBJ1-1, is DSGVTQTPKHLITATGQRVTLRCSPRSGDLSVYWYQQSLDQGLQFLIQYYNGEERAKGNILERFSAQQFPDLHSELNLSSLELGDSALYFCASSFRQGTEAFFGQGTRLTVV.

This clone was seen only a few times. The chain links TRBV27 to TRBJ2-5; 15 nucleotides align to TRBD2. The germline CDR1 and CDR2 sequences are MNHEY and SMNVEV (reference sequence). The CDR3 runs 16 residues. V lost 6 bases, J lost 1 base, and 3 bases stayed unmatched. This CDR3 is CASRGLAGGIQETQYF. The CDR3 DNA sequence: TGTGCCAGCAGGGGACTAGCGGGAGGTATCCAAGAGACCCAGTACTTC.

The chain carries TRBV5-1 and TRBJ1-1, with TRBD1 as a possible D gene (5 bases). Deletions cut 2 bases from V and 1 base from J, with 12 bases between. This CDR3 comprises 15 residues. The germline V gene has CDR1 SGHRS and CDR2 YFSETQ. The CDR3 region is CASSFSGFGNTEAFF. CDR3 sequence (DNA): TGCGCCAGCAGCTTTTCAGGGTTTGGGAACACTGAAGCTTTCTTT. Together with reference TRBV5-1 and TRBJ1-1, the CDR3 gives the full variable domain: KAGVTQTPRYLIKTRGQQVTLSCSPISGHRSVSWYQQTPGQGLQFLFEYFSETQRNKGNFPGRFSGRQFSNSRSEMNVSTLELGDSALYLCASSFSGFGNTEAFFGQGTRLTVV.

This clone came up once. This chain uses TRBV7-3 with TRBJ1-1, with TRBD1 matching 8 bases. Per germline, CDR1 SGHTA and CDR2 FQGTGA. The CDR3 is 13 residues long. J was trimmed by 8 bases and V by 2 bases; bases with no gene match: 4. Here the CDR3 reads CASSLGGDREAFF. The DNA for the CDR3 is TGTGCCAGCAGCTTAGGGGGGGACAGGGAAGCTTTCTTT.

V gene TRBV5-6 combines with J gene TRBJ2-5; D gene uncertain. CDR1 and CDR2 (germline): SGHDT, YYEEEE. Trimming left V 2 bases short and J 5 bases short, with 13 bases between. The CDR3 runs 14 residues. This chain's CDR3 is CASSFGSVQETQYF. CDR3 coding DNA: TGTGCCAGCAGCTTCGGGTCAGTTCAGGAGACCCAGTACTTC.

The rearrangement joins TRBV2 to TRBJ2-5; D remains ambiguous. This CDR3 has 17 amino acids. V was cut by 0 bases and J by 2 bases, with 16 bases left in between. The germline V gene encodes CDR1 SNHLY and CDR2 FYNNEI. Here the CDR3 reads CASSEAAVTITQETQYF. CDR3 in DNA: TGTGCCAGCAGTGAAGCGGCCGTTACTATTACACAAGAGACCCAGTACTTC.

The J gene is TRBJ2-3, the V gene TRBV19; 8 positions agree with TRBD2. V was clipped by 3 bases and J by 0 bases; unmatched bases: 5. Germline V gene sequence: CDR1 LNHDA, CDR2 SQIVND (reference sequence). The CDR3 spans 16 residues. Here the CDR3 reads CASSIWGLESTDTQYF. CDR3 sequence (DNA): TGTGCCAGTAGTATCTGGGGACTAGAGAGCACAGATACGCAGTATTTT.

The chain is built from TRBV5-6 and TRBJ1-2; D ambiguous. The CDR3 covers 14 residues. Germline loops: CDR1 SGHDT, CDR2 YYEEEE. V gave up 1 base and J gave up 4 bases, with 11 bases separating them. The CDR3 protein is CASSLQRGAYGYTF. CDR3 bases: TGTGCCAGCAGCTTGCAACGGGGTGCCTATGGCTACACCTTC.

This chain connects TRBV7-9 to TRBJ1-5; possible D gene TRBD1, 5 bases. The CDR3 is 15 amino acids. V lost 2 bases and J 3 bases, leaving 11 bases between the germline ends. Germline CDR1 reads SEHNR; CDR2 reads FQNEAQ (reference sequence). CDR3 region: CASSLIGDDNQPQHF. The CDR3 DNA reads as TGTGCCAGCAGCTTAATAGGGGATGACAATCAGCCCCAGCATTTT.

The rearrangement links TRBV9 to TRBJ2-5; 8 nucleotides agree with TRBD2. Germline V CDR1 and CDR2: SGDLS, YYNGEE. Losses at the gene ends were 7 bases for V and 3 bases for J; bases not matched to a gene: 2. The CDR3 has 12 residues. This CDR3 is CASGAGEETQYF. The CDR3 coding sequence is TGTGCCAGCGGAGCGGGAGAAGAGACCCAGTACTTC.

The chain carries TRBV2 and TRBJ1-6; D remains unclear. The CDR3 has 14 residues. V lost 7 bases, J lost 9 bases, and 16 bases lay in between. Germline V gene lookup returns CDR1 SNHLY and CDR2 FYNNEI. CDR3 residues: CASTQEYRSSPLHF. CDR3 bases: TGTGCCAGCACTCAAGAATACAGAAGTTCACCCCTCCACTTT.

This rearrangement joins TRBV23-1 to TRBJ1-1, with no clear D. TRBV23-1 belongs to the ORF category, with a function that is uncertain. The germline V and J ends were trimmed by 4 bases and 1 base, with 10 bases remaining between them. The CDR3 extends over 14 amino acids. As DNA, the CDR3 is TGCGCCAGCAGTCGGGCAGCGGAGAACACTGAAGCTTTCTTT. The encoded protein is CASSRAAENTEAFF.

This sequence joins TRBV28 and TRBJ1-2; TRBD1 might be the D (5 bases). CDR1 and CDR2 from the germline V gene are MDHEN and SYDVKM. The length of the CDR3 is 14 residues. V was trimmed by 5 bases and J by 2 bases, leaving 12 bases between them. The CDR3 loop is CASSLEGANYGYTF. CDR3 sequence (DNA): TGTGCCAGCAGTCTGGAAGGGGCGAACTATGGCTACACCTTC.